This TCR beta chain was sequenced for a study of shared clonotypes between healthy human individuals (dated by TCRdb to 2019 to 2021). General notes on the study: A couple of women and three men aged 18 to 49 years were included in the cohort. For each donor, CD4 naive and CD4 memory were each run on three plates, CD8 naive on two plates, and CD8 memory on one plate. To estimate repertoire size and how much clonotype sharing occurs between individuals, the study deeply sequenced the blood TCR repertoires of about 5 healthy adults. Different laboratories and diverse techniques were used to prepare libraries and sequence TCR repertoires, to increase sequencing depth and limit assay-specific biases. Leukapheresis yielded between about 0.9 and 9.5 billion PBMCs per donor. Study-wide conclusions, independent of this receptor: Sampling was restricted to blood, and TCR repertoires in tissue are likely to differ from TCR repertoires in blood. Pairwise subsampling led to the expectation that sequencing depth would affect the degree of clonotype sharing among donors. About 5% of naive CD4, 3.5% of naive CD8, about 2.4% of memory CD4, and over 0.35% of memory CD8 clonotypes were shared across several donors. The small number of donors limited the genetic and exposure-history diversity represented. Naive subsets generally had larger estimated clonotype richness than memory subsets did. Even with the large sequencing depth, rarefaction of the sorted-subset datasets indicated that sequencing was incomplete. Higher generation probabilities were observed for clonotypes shared by all four sorted-subset donors than for non-shared clonotypes.

CD8 naive samples were CD45RO-negative cells positively selected for CCR7, giving a CD45RA+CCR7+ population that excluded TemRA cells. Donors were healthy HIV-negative adults with no recently reported acute infections or vaccinations. Every donor was a Caucasian adult living in Nashville, Tennessee, USA. After blood collection by leukapheresis, PBMCs were isolated using Ficoll-Histopaque density gradient centrifugation and then cryopreserved in the vapor phase of liquid nitrogen. Purity and quantity of every magnetically sorted T cell population were checked by analytical flow cytometry. Each sorted fraction had its genomic DNA isolated and then quantified by UV absorbance on a Nanodrop 2000c. From cysteine to phenylalanine, the CDR3 is 13 amino acids long. Kept here is only the CDR3 DNA, which spans 39 bases and is read in frame from base 1. CDR1 MNHEY and CDR2 SVGAGI are derived from the germline V gene. V is pared back by 2 bases and J by 0 bases, with 5 bases lying between the germline termini.

TCR CDR3 regions were amplified from genomic DNA by multiplex PCR using the deep immunoSEQ assay. Extracted genomic DNA from each cell subset was distributed evenly across all wells of several immunoSEQ 96-well plates, and each plate was treated as a replicate. For sorted subsets, approximately 210 ng genomic DNA, equal to 25,000 to 35,000 T cell genomes, was loaded into each replicate PCR. Purified libraries were quantified with a Qubit 3.0 fluorometer, sized on a Bioanalyzer 2100, and re-quantified with the KAPA Library Quantification kit. Every immunoSEQ 96-well plate was sequenced on a dedicated single-read 150-cycle Illumina NextSeq 550 flow cell. Per the authors' processing: Because the immunoSEQ output included only junctional sequences and no quality scores, the filtering could not be the same as the filtering used for full-length reads. Sequences were annotated with PyIR, a Python wrapper for IgBLAST v1.9, and V/J genes and CDR3 were assigned using IMGT germline references. Any read was removed if the V/J assignment was weak (E-value above 1e-6), the CDR3 was missing, or the read contained stop codons, out-of-frame junctions, or ambiguous translated residues. V3J clonotypes were defined by identical inferred V gene, J gene, and CDR3 amino acid sequence. Percentage overlap between repertoires was calculated by dividing the number of shared unique clonotypes by the size of the smaller repertoire. RTK rarefaction, the Chao1 estimator, and Recon v2.1 estimates of unobserved clonotypes were used to assess repertoire richness. Generation probabilities were computed with OLGA for all TCRbeta clonotypes obtained by the gDNA method from a few donors. As stored in TCRdb, this immuneACCESS dataset retains in-frame rearrangements with V and J assigned. A fraction of the clones does not appear; measured against another copy, unresolved V genes explain less than half of the discrepancy, and the remainder lacks a known reason. V, J and clone size are those of that table, while D and trimming were read from the DNA. Within this sample are fewer than 1 million clones, with 90% to 98% of them counted one time only. The biggest ten clones account for 0.2% to 0.25% of the sample.

On this clone: This receptor's antigen is unknown. No base quality values were provided; no much bigger clone lies one nucleotide off. The sample has other DNA sequences that encode this CDR3 too.

The chain employs TRBV6-5 and TRBJ2-7; the D gene is unclear. The material sequenced was naive CD8+ T cells sorted from blood. Per the publication, the cell subset or site label means: CD45RA+CCR7+. The clonotype was recovered from a man in his thirties or forties in good health. The CDR3 reads as follows: CASSYQSSYEQYF. The DNA is as follows: TGTGCCAGCAGTTACCAGAGCTCCTACGAGCAGTACTTC.